The rows below give T cell receptor beta chains drawn from one sample of a study of CD8+CD57+ T cells in acquired aplastic anemia. TCRdb independently ran MiXCR on the reads; one entry per CDR3 protein. Of around 190,000 distinct CDR3 sequences detected, 45% to 60% appear once; the ten largest clones hold 10% to 15%. The sample comprised sorted CD4+, CD8+, or CD8+CD57+ T cells (not recorded which) from PBMCs. These receptors were collected from a human donor with aplastic anemia. Both conserved end residues are part of each CDR3.

CSARDPAGSTDTQYF,TRBV20-1,TRBJ2-3
CASSQNRGAQETQYF,TRBV4-2,TRBJ2-5
CSAWGSGNYGYTF,TRBV20-1,TRBJ1-2
CASSLARGDSPLHF,TRBV7-9,TRBJ1-6
CASSSRTGGNTEAFF,TRBV27,TRBJ1-1
CASSPSGQYNDYGYTF,TRBV4-3,TRBJ1-2
CASSSRPPGGKDYNEQFF,TRBV19,TRBJ2-1
CASSGVGQWEQYF,TRBV2,TRBJ2-7
CASSRGGASLLVGVTDTQYF,TRBV18,TRBJ2-3
CSARDRGGNTQYF,TRBV20-1,TRBJ2-3
CATSSGTEIQETQYF,TRBV24-1,TRBJ2-5
CASSPTGQVYGYTF,TRBV28,TRBJ1-2
CASSSWDRDTDTQYF,TRBV7-2,TRBJ2-3
CASSSTTSGGAGGQYF,TRBV6-5,TRBJ2-7
CASSEASTDTQYF,TRBV2,TRBJ2-3
CASSLQGARDSPLHF,TRBV5-1,TRBJ1-6
CASRSPLEANVLTF,TRBV7-6,TRBJ2-6
CSVLLNYEQYF,TRBV29-1,TRBJ2-7
CASSFPGAGANVLTF,TRBV7-9,TRBJ2-6
CATSDFKETQYF,TRBV24-1,TRBJ2-5
CASSRLVVEETQYF,TRBV11-2,TRBJ2-5
CASSHTPGRDTQYF,TRBV6-5,TRBJ2-3
CASTGLAGGETQYF,TRBV2,TRBJ2-5
CASRDFSYNSPLHF,TRBV2,TRBJ1-6
CAISEGGITSDYTF,TRBV10-3,TRBJ1-2
CASSDTGRADTQYF,TRBV25-1,TRBJ2-3
CSARGWGAQNTNEQFF,TRBV20-1,TRBJ2-1
CSARGDGNSPLHF,TRBV20-1,TRBJ1-6
CASKDRGTQETQYF,TRBV5-1,TRBJ2-5
CASRIDRGKPNYGYTF,TRBV6-1,TRBJ1-2
CASSIYRENEQFF,TRBV7-3,TRBJ2-1
CASSDRETDTQYF,TRBV10-3,TRBJ2-3
CASSELGFQGPEAFF,TRBV2,TRBJ1-1
CSASDPGRGTEAFF,TRBV20-1,TRBJ1-1
CASSSGVGHEQYF,TRBV27,TRBJ2-7